This T cell receptor (beta chain) derives from a study of T cells in Graves' hyperthyroidism and ophthalmopathy. Patients were excluded for uncontrolled infection, other autoimmune disease, pregnancy or lactation. Findings and limits, study-wide: Ophthalmopathy was told apart from stable hyperthyroidism by a 13 V-J model.

Germline loops: CDR1 LNHDA, CDR2 SQIVND (reference sequence). Trimming removed 10 bases from V and 5 bases from J, with 12 bases in between. The CDR3 contains 12 residues. TCR beta CDR3 regions were amplified from RNA. TCR CDR3 underwent first-round RT-PCR with the HTBI primer set. From the multiplex PCR reads, TCRdb called clonotypes with MiXCR, one entry per CDR3 protein. Of hundreds of thousands of distinct CDR3 sequences detected, 15% to 20% appear once; the ten largest clones hold 3% to 4%. For this clonotype: Its antigen is not identified.

The source is a woman in her forties with Graves' ophthalmopathy. The sample was blood. The V gene is TRBV19, the J gene TRBJ1-5, with a possible D match to TRBD1 (5 bases). The CDR3 bases are TGTGCCACCTCGCGGGGGTATCAGCCCCAGCATTTT. Protein product: CATSRGYQPQHF.